The 9 T cell receptor beta chains reported below all come from one sample, sequenced in a study of glioma-infiltrating T cells. TCR alpha and beta CDR3 regions were amplified from RNA using iRepertoire nested multiplex PCR. TCRdb processed the multiplex PCR reads anew with MiXCR; each CDR3 protein has one entry. The data contain around 43,000 distinct CDR3 sequences, approximately 20% of them seen just once; the ten biggest clones take up more than 5.5%. Sequenced material: glioma tissue, nonneoplastic brain tissue, or PBMCs (not recorded which). Receptors originate from a human donor with low-grade glioma or glioblastoma, undergoing nonglioma brain surgery, or in good health (not recorded which).

This clonotype was counted ten times or more. A read error may account for a junction end that differs from germline. The chain carries TRBV7-9 and TRBJ2-1; weak D call: TRBD2 (6 bases). This CDR3 region has 11 residues. Germline CDR1 and CDR2: SEHNR and FQNEAQ (reference sequence). As DNA, the CDR3 is TGCGCGGGGAGCTCCTACAATGAGCAGTTCTTC. Its protein is CAGSSYNEQFF.

This clonotype was seen ten or more times. For the CDR3, the DNA is TGTGCCAGTAGTCCAAGCGTGGGGCAAATCTACGAGCAGTACTTC. Translating it yields CASSPSVGQIYEQYF. The V call is TRBV19, the J call TRBJ2-7, with a weak D call TRBD1 (5 bases). Per germline, CDR1 LNHDA and CDR2 SQIVND (reference sequence). The CDR3 totals 15 residues. Trimming removed 5 bases from V and 3 bases from J, with 17 bases in between.

This clonotype was seen a few times. This chain uses TRBV5-6 with TRBJ1-2, with no clear D. Germline assignment: CDR1 SGHDT and CDR2 YYEEEE. The germline V and J ends were trimmed by 1 base and 10 bases, with 8 bases remaining between them. The length of the CDR3 is 11 residues. Here the CDR3 reads CASSLFDFYTF. DNA for the CDR3: TGTGCCAGCAGCTTGTTCGACTTCTACACCTTC.

This clonotype was observed at least ten times. The V call is TRBV28, the J call TRBJ2-7; tentative D call: TRBD1 (5 bases). Germline CDR1 MDHEN, CDR2 SYDVKM. This CDR3 comprises 15 residues. Trimming removed 4 bases at V and 2 bases at J, with 15 bases between. As DNA, the CDR3 is TGTGCCAGCAGTTCAACCGGACATCGGCCCTACGAGCAGTACTTC. It yields the protein CASSSTGHRPYEQYF. The full variable domain, its missing parts supplied by reference TRBV28 and TRBJ2-7, is DVKVTQSSRYLVKRTGEKVFLECVQDMDHENMFWYRQDPGLGLRLIYFSYDVKMKEKGDIPEGYSVSREKKERFSLILESASTNQTSMYLCASSSTGHRPYEQYFGPGTRLTVT.

This clonotype was found many times. The chain links TRBV2 to TRBJ1-2, with TRBD1 identical over 8 bases. J lost 3 bases, V lost 3 bases, and 0 bases had no gene match. Germline V gives CDR1 SNHLY, CDR2 FYNNEI. CDR3 length: 13 amino acids. In DNA form, the CDR3 reads TGTGCCAGCAGTGAGGACAGGGACTATGGCTACACCTTC. It specifies CASSEDRDYGYTF.

The rearrangement links TRBV27 to TRBJ1-2; 7 nucleotides align to TRBD1. J was trimmed by 5 bases and V by 5 bases; bases with no gene match: 8. Germline-derived CDR1 and CDR2 are MNHEY and SMNVEV (reference sequence). The CDR3 spans 14 residues. The DNA for the CDR3 is TGTGCCAGCAGTCCCGGGACAGACAATTATGGCTACACCTTC. This codes for CASSPGTDNYGYTF.

With regard to this clonotype: This could be a read error, since a much larger clone is one nucleotide away. V is TRBV11-1 and J is TRBJ2-5, with D tentatively TRBD1 or TRBD2 (5 bases each). V was trimmed by 3 bases and J by 3 bases, leaving 8 bases between them. The CDR3 spans 13 residues. Germline CDR1 and CDR2: SGHAT and FQDESV (reference sequence). CDR3 bases: TGTGCCAGCAGCTTGGGGGACGAAGAGACCCAGTACTTC. This gives the protein CASSLGDEETQYF.

This clonotype was recorded at least ten times. The CDR3 spells CASSQDGGRNQPQHF. In DNA form, the CDR3 reads TGCGCCAGCAGCCAAGACGGCGGGCGCAATCAGCCCCAGCATTTT. The chain combines TRBV4-1 with TRBJ1-5; no definite D call. Germline CDR1 is MGHRA and CDR2 is YSYEKL. The CDR3 spans 15 residues. The V end was cut by 0 bases, the J end by 2 bases, with 8 bases between.

This clonotype was detected a few times. The CDR3 bases are TGTGCCAGCAGCCAGGGGCACGGAAAACTAGCGCCCGAGCAGTACTTC. It codes for CASSQGHGKLAPEQYF. The chain uses TRBV14 and TRBJ2-7; 7 nucleotides match TRBD2. The CDR3 is made up of 16 amino acids. With V trimmed by 3 bases and J by 6 bases, 14 bases remained unmatched. Germline CDR1 and CDR2: SGHDN and FVKESK. Full variable domain (outside the CDR3, taken from reference TRBV14 and TRBJ2-7): EAGVTQFPSHSVIEKGQTVTLRCDPISGHDNLYWYRRVMGKEIKFLLHFVKESKQDESGMPNNRFLAERTGGTYSTLKVQPAELEDSGVYFCASSQGHGKLAPEQYFGPGTRLTVT.